This TCR beta chain was documented in a study of cytomegalovirus exposure and HLA in healthy donors. The germline V gene encodes CDR1 SEHNR and CDR2 FQNEAQ (reference sequence). The CDR3 runs 15 residues. V was pared by 5 bases and J by 10 bases, with 13 bases of the junction left unmatched. A word on this clone: Its cognate antigen is unknown.

Study-level findings and limits: In a later analysis, an Asian-associated ancestry cluster reportedly showed fewer N-insertions than the approximately 660-donor mean.

The PCR ran on 60 Vbeta and 13 Jbeta primers. Some clones are missing from TCRdb's copy, which holds only in-frame ones; the method was immunoSEQ multiplex PCR. The repertoire holds roughly 200,000 clones, with 86% as singletons. The clonotype originates from a woman aged 25 to 39 in good health and CMV-seronegative. This chain uses TRBV7-9 with TRBJ2-1, with TRBD2 matching 8 bases. Source material: PBMCs. In DNA form, the CDR3 reads TGTGCCAGCAGCCCCTTAGCGGGATTCGTGGGGGAGCAGTTCTTC. Translating it yields CASSPLAGFVGEQFF.